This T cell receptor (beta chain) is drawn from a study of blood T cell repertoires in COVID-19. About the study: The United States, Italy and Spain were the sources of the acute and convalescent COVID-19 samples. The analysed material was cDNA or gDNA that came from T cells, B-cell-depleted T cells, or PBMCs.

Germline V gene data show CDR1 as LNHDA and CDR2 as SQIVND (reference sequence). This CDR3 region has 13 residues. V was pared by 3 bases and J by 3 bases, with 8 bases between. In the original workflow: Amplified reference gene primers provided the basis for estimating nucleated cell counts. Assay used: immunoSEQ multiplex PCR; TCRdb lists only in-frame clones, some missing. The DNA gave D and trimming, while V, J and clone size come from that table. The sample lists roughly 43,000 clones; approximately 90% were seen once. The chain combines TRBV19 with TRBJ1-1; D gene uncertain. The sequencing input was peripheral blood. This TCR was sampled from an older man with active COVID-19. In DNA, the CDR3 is TGTGCCAGTAGTATCGGTCATTACACTGAAGCTTTCTTT. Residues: CASSIGHYTEAFF. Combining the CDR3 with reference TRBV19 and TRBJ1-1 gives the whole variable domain DGGITQSPKYLFRKEGQNVTLSCEQNLNHDAMYWYRQDPGQGLRLIYYSQIVNDFQKGDIAEGYSVSREKKESFPLTVTSAQKNPTAFYLCASSIGHYTEAFFGQGTRLTVV.